These 31 T cell receptor beta chains were all obtained from the same sample, sequenced in a study of glioma-infiltrating T cells (dated by TCRdb to 2016 to 2017). The sequencing machine was an Illumina MiSeq. TCR alpha and beta CDR3 regions were amplified with the iRepertoire nested amplicon-rescue multiplex PCR (arm-PCR) platform from RNA. TCRdb redid the processing of the public reads, applying fastp at Q25 and MiXCR, and retained in-frame beta chains. Rows with one shared CDR3 protein collapse into an entry with the most common genes and DNA. The sample data list 95,000 to 110,000 distinct CDR3 sequences, and approximately 28% of these were observed just once. The top ten hold 35% to 55% of the sample. The sequencing input was glioma tissue, nonneoplastic brain tissue, or PBMCs (not recorded which). Receptors originate from a human donor with low-grade glioma or glioblastoma, undergoing nonglioma brain surgery, or in good health (not recorded which).

This clonotype showed up just a few times. The junction does not match germline at one end; this may be a read error. This chain joins TRBV6-1 and TRBJ2-7; no clear D gene. The CDR3 is 16 residues long. Per the germline V gene, CDR1 is MNHNS and CDR2 is SASEGT. CDR3 amino acids: CASSSFQGATSYEQYF. CDR3 DNA: TGCGCCAGCAGTTCCTTCCAAGGAGCGACCTCCTACGAGCAGTACTTC.

There are many counts of this clonotype. This chain connects TRBV28 to TRBJ2-5; possibly TRBD2 for D (6 bases). V was trimmed by 5 bases and J by 4 bases, leaving 14 bases between them. CDR1 and CDR2 (germline): MDHEN, SYDVKM. CDR3 length: 14 amino acids. CDR3 protein: CASSPHRGGETQYF. As DNA, the CDR3 is TGTGCCAGCAGTCCCCATCGGGGAGGAGAGACCCAGTACTTC.

The J gene is TRBJ1-4, the V gene TRBV7-2, with D uncertain. CDR1 is SGHTA, CDR2 FQGNSA, per germline. This CDR3 comprises 15 residues. The V end lost 4 bases, the J end lost 5 bases, and 14 bases lay between the germline ends. CDR3 residues: CASSYTWDQNEKLFF. The CDR3 bases are TGTGCCAGCAGCTACACGTGGGATCAGAATGAAAAACTGTTTTTT.

A remark on this clonotype: A much larger clone differs by one base, so this may be a read error. The V and J genes are TRBV25-1 and TRBJ1-6, with D unresolved. This CDR3 has 14 amino acids. The germline V gene encodes CDR1 MGHDK and CDR2 SYGVNS. Trimming shortened V by 10 bases and J by 4 bases, and 14 bases separated the two germline ends. CDR3 coding DNA: TGTGCCACCCAGCAAGTACAGTATAATTCACCCCTCCACTTT. Residues: CATQQVQYNSPLHF.

This sequence joins TRBV3-1 and TRBJ2-7; a possible D gene is TRBD2 (6 bases). The V gene's germline CDR1 is LGHDT and CDR2 YNNKEL (reference sequence). This CDR3 is built from 13 residues. Trimming took off 4 bases at V and 2 bases at J, with 9 bases between the two ends. The DNA for the CDR3 is TGTGCCAGCAGCCTGAAGCGGGCCTACGAGCAGTACTTC. It yields the protein CASSLKRAYEQYF.

This clonotype was detected ten times or more. The chain joins TRBV19 to TRBJ1-2; no reliable D call. The CDR3 is 12 residues long. V dropped 0 bases and J dropped 7 bases, with 6 bases sitting between them. CDR1 LNHDA and CDR2 SQIVND come from the germline V gene (reference sequence). CDR3 amino acids: CASSIDQLGYTF. Here the CDR3 DNA reads TGTGCCAGTAGTATAGATCAGCTTGGCTACACCTTC.

A remark on this clonotype: This may be a read error: a much more frequent sequence differs by one nucleotide. This sequence joins TRBV20-1 and TRBJ2-7; no definite D call. There are 13 residues in the CDR3. Germline loops: CDR1 DFQATT, CDR2 SNEGSKA (reference sequence). As DNA, the CDR3 is TGCAGTGCTAAACCGGACCCCGCCTACGAGCAGTGCTTC. Protein sequence: CSAKPDPAYEQCF.

On this clonotype itself: The junction shows a germline mismatch at one end, possibly a read error. The chain employs TRBV20-1 and TRBJ2-3; 7 nucleotides align to TRBD1. The germline gives CDR1 DFQATT, CDR2 SNEGSKA (reference sequence). The length of the CDR3 is 14 residues. The CDR3 nucleotides are TGCAGTTCAGTACAGGGGCGCGAACGAGATAGGCAGTATTTT. Residues: CSSVQGRERDRQYF.

The sample holds many counts of this clonotype. The gene calls are TRBV7-2 and TRBJ1-2; unclear D gene. From germline, CDR1 is SGHTA and CDR2 FQGNSA. V lost 3 bases and J 3 bases, leaving 8 bases between the germline ends. The CDR3 totals 13 residues. CDR3 coding DNA: TGTGCCAGCAGCTTGACTAGAGACTATGGCTACACCTTC. Encoded protein: CASSLTRDYGYTF.

In this sample, this clonotype turned up many times. This chain connects TRBV20-1 to TRBJ1-1; 9 positions agree with TRBD1. The CDR3 totals 15 residues. Germline values: CDR1 DFQATT, CDR2 SNEGSKA (reference sequence). The trim removed 8 bases at V and 4 bases at J, leaving 14 bases unmatched. This CDR3 is CSLRGGQGRGTEAFF. The CDR3 DNA sequence: TGCAGTCTAAGGGGGGGACAGGGAAGAGGCACTGAAGCTTTCTTT.

The gene calls are TRBV5-6 and TRBJ2-7, with unresolved D. CDR3 size: 14 residues. Trimming took off 2 bases at V and 0 bases at J, with 9 bases between the two ends. From germline, CDR1 is SGHDT and CDR2 YYEEEE. This CDR3 is CASSFGSSSYEQYF. CDR3 in DNA: TGTGCCAGCAGCTTTGGGTCTAGCTCCTACGAGCAGTACTTC.

This clonotype was recorded at least ten times. In nucleotides, the CDR3 is TGTGCCAGCAGTTACCGGACAGGGAGTTCCTACAATGAGCAGTTCTTC. Translated: CASSYRTGSSYNEQFF. The rearrangement uses TRBV6-2 or TRBV6-3 and TRBJ2-1, with TRBD1 matching over 8 bases. J was trimmed by 1 base and V by 2 bases; bases with no gene match: 4. The CDR3 is made up of 16 amino acids. Germline V gene sequence: CDR1 MNHEY, CDR2 SVGEGT.

The rearrangement uses TRBV28 and TRBJ2-7, with a weak D call TRBD2 (5 bases). The CDR3 length is 15 residues. Trimming removed 5 bases at V and 0 bases at J, with 14 bases between. Germline-derived CDR1 and CDR2 are MDHEN and SYDVKM. The CDR3 coding sequence is TGTGCCAGCAGTAGGAGAGGGCTTAGCTCCTACGAGCAGTACTTC. Encoded protein: CASSRRGLSSYEQYF.

In its sample, this clonotype was seen many times. This chain links TRBV18 with TRBJ2-1; D remains unclear. Germline V CDR1 and CDR2: KGHSH, LQKENI. CDR3 length: 13 amino acids. Trimming removed 6 bases from V and 4 bases from J, with 10 bases in between. CDR3 sequence (DNA): TGTGCCAGCTCGCCCCCCCATTACAATGAGCAGTTCTTC. Its protein product is CASSPPHYNEQFF.

J is TRBJ2-7 and V is TRBV7-2; D is unclear. The V end was cut by 5 bases, the J end by 2 bases, with 16 bases between. Germline assignment: CDR1 SGHTA and CDR2 FQGNSA. The CDR3 runs to 15 residues. CDR3 loop: CASSIQGQQTYEQYF. Here the CDR3 DNA reads TGTGCCAGCAGCATTCAAGGGCAACAGACCTACGAGCAGTACTTC.

This clonotype turned up a few times. The chain combines TRBV19 with TRBJ2-3; no clear D. Trimming took off 3 bases at V and 2 bases at J, with 15 bases between the two ends. Germline V gene sequence: CDR1 LNHDA, CDR2 SQIVND (reference sequence). This CDR3 has 16 amino acids. The chain's CDR3 is CASSINSPKFTDTQYF. For the CDR3, the DNA is TGTGCCAGTAGTATTAATTCTCCCAAATTCACAGATACGCAGTATTTT.

This clonotype has ten or more counts. The chain couples TRBV3-1 to TRBJ2-1, with TRBD2 identical over 8 bases. V was pared by 1 base and J by 4 bases, with 6 bases of the junction left unmatched. This CDR3 spans 16 amino acids. In germline, CDR1 is LGHDT, CDR2 YNNKEL (reference sequence). CDR3 nucleotides: TGTGCCAGCAGCCAAGTTGCGGGGGGACCATACAATGAGCAGTTCTTC. Residues: CASSQVAGGPYNEQFF.

A word on this clonotype: One base away lies a much larger clone, so this may be a sequencing read error. The V gene is TRBV7-9, the J gene TRBJ2-3; unclear D gene. This CDR3 has 11 amino acids. CDR1 is SEHNR, CDR2 FQNEAQ, per germline (reference sequence). Written as DNA, the CDR3 is TGTACCAGCAGCTTAGTGGGTTCGCAGTATTTT. It is translated as CTSSLVGSQYF.

This clonotype was recorded at least ten times. V is TRBV27 and J is TRBJ1-2; the D is unclear. There are 15 residues in the CDR3. Germline values: CDR1 MNHEY, CDR2 SMNVEV (reference sequence). V was pared by 5 bases and J by 0 bases, with 13 bases between. This CDR3 is CASSPFTATNYGYTF. DNA for the CDR3: TGTGCCAGCAGTCCCTTTACAGCTACTAACTATGGCTACACCTTC.

This clonotype showed up just a few times. The V gene is TRBV30, the J gene TRBJ1-1; D might be TRBD1 (5 bases). The CDR3 is made up of 12 amino acids. The V gene's germline CDR1 is GTSNPN and CDR2 SVGIG (reference sequence). V was clipped by 2 bases and J by 3 bases, with 7 bases between them. The CDR3 loop is CAWSWGDTEAFF. CDR3 nucleotide sequence: TGTGCCTGGAGTTGGGGCGACACTGAAGCTTTCTTT.

The V call is TRBV12-3 or TRBV12-4, the J call TRBJ2-1; TRBD1 or TRBD2 may be the D gene (5 bases each). Deletions cut 3 bases from V and 9 bases from J, with 21 bases between. This CDR3 has 16 amino acids. CDR3 sequence reads: CASSFGDLPARSEQFF. The CDR3 coding sequence is TGTGCCAGCAGTTTCGGGGACCTCCCAGCCCGCAGTGAGCAGTTCTTC.

In nucleotides, the CDR3 is TGTGCCTGGAGTGGATTTGGAGACAGGCCCTATGGCTACACCTTC. Translating it yields CAWSGFGDRPYGYTF. This chain connects TRBV30 to TRBJ1-2, with TRBD1 as a possible D gene (6 bases). Germline lookup yields CDR1 GTSNPN and CDR2 SVGIG (reference sequence). The CDR3 runs to 15 residues. The V end lost 1 base, the J end lost 4 bases, and 16 bases lay between the germline ends.

This clonotype was detected ten times or more. The gene calls are TRBV6-1 and TRBJ1-1; D not certain. CDR1 and CDR2 from the germline V gene are MNHNS and SASEGT. Trimming took off 6 bases at V and 1 base at J, with 18 bases between the two ends. This CDR3 is built from 16 residues. The CDR3 sequence is CASRHQVGTRNTEAFF. Here the CDR3 DNA reads TGTGCCAGCAGACATCAGGTCGGCACAAGGAACACTGAAGCTTTCTTT.

The table lists this clonotype with many counts. The chain couples TRBV2 to TRBJ1-1; the match to TRBD1 covers 7 bases. From germline, CDR1 is SNHLY and CDR2 FYNNEI. The CDR3 runs to 13 residues. J was trimmed by 3 bases and V by 7 bases; bases with no gene match: 5. Here the CDR3 reads CASKTGRYTEAFF. DNA for the CDR3: TGTGCCAGCAAGACAGGGCGGTACACTGAAGCTTTCTTT.

This clonotype was seen more than once but under ten times. The chain carries TRBV14 and TRBJ2-5; tentatively, D is TRBD1 (6 bases). This CDR3 has 14 amino acids. The germline gives CDR1 SGHDN, CDR2 FVKESK. V was trimmed by 4 bases and J by 5 bases, leaving 14 bases between them. DNA for the CDR3: TGTGCCAGCAGCCCCCCCGCAGGGGTGGAGACCCAGTACTTC. It encodes CASSPPAGVETQYF. The whole variable domain, remainder taken from reference TRBV14 and TRBJ2-5, is EAGVTQFPSHSVIEKGQTVTLRCDPISGHDNLYWYRRVMGKEIKFLLHFVKESKQDESGMPNNRFLAERTGGTYSTLKVQPAELEDSGVYFCASSPPAGVETQYFGPGTRLLVL.

The rearrangement links TRBV9 to TRBJ2-1, with 12 bases identical to TRBD2. Germline loops: CDR1 SGDLS, CDR2 YYNGEE. The CDR3 has 15 amino acids. J gave up 10 bases and V 4 bases, and 9 bases lay outside the gene matches. The CDR3 sequence: CASSFRTGTSGEQFF. The CDR3 nucleotides read TGTGCCAGCAGCTTCCGAACCGGGACTAGCGGGGAGCAGTTCTTC.

This clonotype was seen only once. A much bigger clone sits one base away, suggesting this may be a read error. This sequence joins TRBV24-1 and TRBJ2-7; no clear D. The germline V gene encodes CDR1 KGHDR and CDR2 SFDVKD. This CDR3 contains 14 residues. Between the trimmed V and J ends, which lost 3 bases and 3 bases, there was a span of 11 bases. The CDR3 protein is CATSDPHRNYEQYF. As DNA, the CDR3 is TGTGCCACCAGTGATCCGCACAGAAACTACGAGCAGTACTTC.

This clonotype was observed at least ten times. The rearrangement links TRBV10-3 to TRBJ1-2; tentatively, D is TRBD1 (5 bases). Trimming pared 6 bases from V and 7 bases from J, leaving 12 bases between. The CDR3 is made up of 12 amino acids. The germline V gene has CDR1 ENHRY and CDR2 SYGVKD. The CDR3 DNA reads TGTGCCATCAGGGGGACGGGAAGTGGCTACACCTTC. Translation: CAIRGTGSGYTF.

This clonotype was counted ten times or more. The chain links TRBV6-6 to TRBJ1-3; no definite D call. V dropped 2 bases and J dropped 0 bases, with 8 bases sitting between them. In germline, CDR1 is MNHNY, CDR2 SVGAGI (reference sequence). This CDR3 region has 15 residues. The CDR3 is CASSYARTSGNTIYF. As DNA, the CDR3 is TGTGCCAGCAGTTACGCCCGTACCTCTGGAAACACCATATATTTT.

The table lists this clonotype with many counts. The chain joins TRBV19 to TRBJ1-5; D perhaps matches TRBD1 (5 bases). This CDR3 is built from 16 residues. Germline V gene data show CDR1 as LNHDA and CDR2 as SQIVND (reference sequence). V lost 7 bases and J 4 bases, leaving 20 bases between the germline ends. CDR3 sequence: CASMDPPRAGNQPQHF. In DNA form, the CDR3 reads TGTGCCAGTATGGACCCACCCAGGGCCGGGAATCAGCCCCAGCATTTT.

The table lists this clonotype with a few counts. CDR3 sequence reads: CASILQGLGEQFF. CDR3 bases: TGTGCCAGCATACTCCAGGGTTTAGGTGAGCAGTTCTTC. This chain connects TRBV12-3 or TRBV12-4 to TRBJ2-1; the D gene is possibly TRBD1 (5 bases). The CDR3 consists of 13 residues. Between the trimmed V and J ends, which lost 7 bases and 9 bases, there was a span of 16 bases.